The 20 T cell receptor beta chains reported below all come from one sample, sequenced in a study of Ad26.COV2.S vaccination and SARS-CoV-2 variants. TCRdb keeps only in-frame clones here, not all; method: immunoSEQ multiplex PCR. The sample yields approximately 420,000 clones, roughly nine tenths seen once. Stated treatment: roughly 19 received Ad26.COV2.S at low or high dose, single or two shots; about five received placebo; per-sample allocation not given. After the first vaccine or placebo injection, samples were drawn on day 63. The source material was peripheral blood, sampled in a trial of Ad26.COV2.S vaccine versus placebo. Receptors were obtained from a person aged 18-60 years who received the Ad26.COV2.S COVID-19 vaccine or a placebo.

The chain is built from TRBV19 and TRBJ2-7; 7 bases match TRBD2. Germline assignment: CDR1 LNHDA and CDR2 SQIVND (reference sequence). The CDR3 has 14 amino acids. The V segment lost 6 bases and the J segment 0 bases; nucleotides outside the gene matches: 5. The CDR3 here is CASRSSGFSYEQYF. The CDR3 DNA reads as TGTGCCAGTAGGAGTAGCGGGTTCTCCTACGAGCAGTACTTC.

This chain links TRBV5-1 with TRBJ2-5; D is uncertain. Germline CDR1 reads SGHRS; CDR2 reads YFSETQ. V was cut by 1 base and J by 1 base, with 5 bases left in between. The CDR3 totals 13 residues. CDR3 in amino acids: CASSLTAQETQYF. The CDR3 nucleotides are TGCGCCAGCAGCTTGACGGCCCAAGAGACCCAGTACTTC.

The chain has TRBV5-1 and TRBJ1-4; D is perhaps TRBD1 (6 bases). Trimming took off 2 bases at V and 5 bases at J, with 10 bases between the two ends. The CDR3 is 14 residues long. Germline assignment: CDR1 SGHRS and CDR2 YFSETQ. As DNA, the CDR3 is TGCGCCAGCAGCTTCGGGGACAAGAATGAAAAACTGTTTTTT. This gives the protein CASSFGDKNEKLFF.

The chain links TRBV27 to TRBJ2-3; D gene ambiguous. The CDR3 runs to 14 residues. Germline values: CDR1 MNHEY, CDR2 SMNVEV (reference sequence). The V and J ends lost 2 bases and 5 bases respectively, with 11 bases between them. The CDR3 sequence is CASSLRHQQDTQYF. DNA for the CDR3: TGTGCCAGCAGTTTACGGCATCAGCAAGATACGCAGTATTTT.

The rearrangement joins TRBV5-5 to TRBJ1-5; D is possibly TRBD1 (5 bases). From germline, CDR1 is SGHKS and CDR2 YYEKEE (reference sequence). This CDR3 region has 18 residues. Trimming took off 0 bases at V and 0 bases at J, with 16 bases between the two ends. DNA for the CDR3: TGTGCCAGCAGCTTGGTGGGGATAGCAGGGAATAGCAATCAGCCCCAGCATTTT. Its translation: CASSLVGIAGNSNQPQHF.

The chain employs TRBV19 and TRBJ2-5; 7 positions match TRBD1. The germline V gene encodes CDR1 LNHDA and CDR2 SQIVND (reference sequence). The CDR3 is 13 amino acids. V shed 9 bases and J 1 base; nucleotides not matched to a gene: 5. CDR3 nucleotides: TGTGCCAGCTCACAGGGGCCCCAAGAGACCCAGTACTTC. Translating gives CASSQGPQETQYF.

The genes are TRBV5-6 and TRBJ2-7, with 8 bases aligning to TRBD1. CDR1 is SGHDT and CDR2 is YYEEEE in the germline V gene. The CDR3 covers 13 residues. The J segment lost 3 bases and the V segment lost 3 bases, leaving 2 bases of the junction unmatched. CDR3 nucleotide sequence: TGTGCCAGCAGCTACAGGGGGAACTACGAGCAGTACTTC. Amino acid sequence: CASSYRGNYEQYF.

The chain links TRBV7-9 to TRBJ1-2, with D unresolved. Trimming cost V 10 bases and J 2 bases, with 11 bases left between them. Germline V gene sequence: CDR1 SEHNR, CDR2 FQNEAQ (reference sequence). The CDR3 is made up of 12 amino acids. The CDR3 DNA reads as TGTGCCACCCAGCTCTCGAACTATGGCTACACCTTC. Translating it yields CATQLSNYGYTF.

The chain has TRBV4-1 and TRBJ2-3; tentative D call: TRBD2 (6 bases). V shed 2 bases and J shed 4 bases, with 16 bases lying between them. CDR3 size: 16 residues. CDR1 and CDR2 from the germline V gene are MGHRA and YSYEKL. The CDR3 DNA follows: TGCGCCAGCAGCCAACCTCCGGGAGATCCTTCAGATACGCAGTATTTT. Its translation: CASSQPPGDPSDTQYF.

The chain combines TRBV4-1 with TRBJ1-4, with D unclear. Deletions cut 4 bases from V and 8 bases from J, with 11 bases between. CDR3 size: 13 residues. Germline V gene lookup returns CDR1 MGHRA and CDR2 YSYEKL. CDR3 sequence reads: CASSPLLGEKLFF. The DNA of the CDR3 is TGCGCCAGCAGCCCCCTGCTCGGCGAAAAACTGTTTTTT.

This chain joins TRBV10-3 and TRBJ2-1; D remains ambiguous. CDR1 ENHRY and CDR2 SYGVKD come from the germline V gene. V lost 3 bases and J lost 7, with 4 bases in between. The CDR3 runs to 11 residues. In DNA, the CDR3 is TGTGCCATCAGTGATTTGAATGAGCAGTTCTTC. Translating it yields CAISDLNEQFF.

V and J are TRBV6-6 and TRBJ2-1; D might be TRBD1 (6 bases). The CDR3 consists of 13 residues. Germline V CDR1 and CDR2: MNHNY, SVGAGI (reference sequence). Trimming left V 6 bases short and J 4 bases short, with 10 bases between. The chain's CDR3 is CASSQGHYNEQFF. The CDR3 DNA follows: TGTGCCAGCAGCCAGGGACATTACAATGAGCAGTTCTTC.

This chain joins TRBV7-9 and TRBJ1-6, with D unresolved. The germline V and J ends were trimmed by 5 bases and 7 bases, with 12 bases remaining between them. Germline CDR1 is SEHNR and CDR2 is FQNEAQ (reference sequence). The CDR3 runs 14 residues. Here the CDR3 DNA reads TGTGCCAGCAGCACTGGGATTCAAAATTCACCCCTCCACTTT. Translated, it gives CASSTGIQNSPLHF.

CDR3 in amino acids: CATSREQVSGNTIYF. CDR3 nucleotide sequence: TGTGCCACCAGCAGAGAACAGGTTTCTGGAAACACCATATATTTT. The chain is built from TRBV15 and TRBJ1-3, with D perhaps matching TRBD1 (5 bases). The length of the CDR3 is 15 residues. Germline assignment: CDR1 LNHNV and CDR2 YYDKDF (reference sequence). Trimming stripped 0 bases from V and 1 base from J, with 7 bases between.

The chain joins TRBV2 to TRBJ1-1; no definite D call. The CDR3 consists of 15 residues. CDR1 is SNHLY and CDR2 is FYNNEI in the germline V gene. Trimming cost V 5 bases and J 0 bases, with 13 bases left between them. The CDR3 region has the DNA TGTGCCAGCAGTTCAAACGGGATAATGAACACTGAAGCTTTCTTT. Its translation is CASSSNGIMNTEAFF.

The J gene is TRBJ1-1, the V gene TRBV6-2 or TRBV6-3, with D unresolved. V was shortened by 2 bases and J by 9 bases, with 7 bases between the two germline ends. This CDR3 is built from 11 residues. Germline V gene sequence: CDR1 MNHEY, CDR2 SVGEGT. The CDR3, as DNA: TGTGCCAGCAGTTACGGTCCCCAAGCTTTCTTT. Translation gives CASSYGPQAFF.

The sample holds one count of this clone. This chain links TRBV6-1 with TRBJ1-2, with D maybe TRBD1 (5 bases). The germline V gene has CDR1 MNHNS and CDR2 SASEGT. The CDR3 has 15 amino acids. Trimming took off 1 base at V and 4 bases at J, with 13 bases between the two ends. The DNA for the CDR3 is TGTGCCAGCAGTGAAGATGGGGGATGGAGCTATGGCTACACCTTC. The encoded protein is CASSEDGGWSYGYTF.

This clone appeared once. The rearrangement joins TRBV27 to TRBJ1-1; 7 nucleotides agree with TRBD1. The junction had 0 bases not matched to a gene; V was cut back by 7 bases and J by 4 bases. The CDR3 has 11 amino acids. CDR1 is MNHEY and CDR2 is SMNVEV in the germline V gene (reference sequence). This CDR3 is CASTGGTEAFF. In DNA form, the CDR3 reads TGTGCCAGCACAGGGGGCACTGAAGCTTTCTTT.

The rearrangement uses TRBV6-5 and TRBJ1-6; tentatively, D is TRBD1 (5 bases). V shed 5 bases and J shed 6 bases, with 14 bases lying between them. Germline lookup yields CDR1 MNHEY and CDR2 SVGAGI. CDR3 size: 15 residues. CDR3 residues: CASSPETAINSPLHF. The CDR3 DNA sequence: TGTGCCAGCAGTCCCGAGACAGCCATTAATTCACCCCTCCACTTT.

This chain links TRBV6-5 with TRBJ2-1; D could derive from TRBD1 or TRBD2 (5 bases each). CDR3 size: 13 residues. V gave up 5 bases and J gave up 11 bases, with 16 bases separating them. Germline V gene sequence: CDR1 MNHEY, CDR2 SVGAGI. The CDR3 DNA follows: TGTGCCAGCAGTCCTTCGGTTCCGGGACAGCAGTTCTTC. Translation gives CASSPSVPGQQFF.